This T cell receptor beta chain was recovered during a study of blood T cells in healthy people across ages. Trimming removed 5 bases at V and 2 bases at J, with 10 bases between. The CDR3 contains 13 residues. Germline CDR1 and CDR2: MNHEY and SVGAGI. The second PCR ran about 6 to 12 cycles with a sample-barcoded 5' primer and J-beta primers. The template-switch adaptor was a 5' adaptor with 12 random nucleotides. It tagged each cDNA molecule. TCRdb ran MiXCR on the 5' RACE reads and lists one entry per CDR3 protein. The data hold about 1.1 million distinct CDR3 sequences, with roughly two fifths observed a single time. Peripheral blood was drawn, approximately 9.4 milliliters per donor.

This rearrangement joins TRBV6-5 to TRBJ2-7; D unclear. The sample taken for sequencing was blood. The clonotype comes from a man between 18 and 35 years old in good health. DNA for the CDR3: TGTGCCAGCAGTGCCCACAGTGCCTACGAGCAGTACTTC. It is translated as CASSAHSAYEQYF.